This entry concerns a single T cell receptor beta chain. These data are taken from a study of blood T cell repertoires in COVID-19. Seattle patient enrollment occurred during active infection, with longitudinal follow-up thereafter. Germline CDR1 is SGHRS and CDR2 is YFSETQ. CDR3 length: 13 amino acids. Trimming took off 4 bases at V and 3 bases at J, with 11 bases between the two ends. Per the original data handling: Amplification from reference gene primers served as the basis for estimated nucleated cell counts. Some clones are missing from TCRdb's copy, which holds only in-frame ones; the method was immunoSEQ multiplex PCR. D and trimming were read from the DNA, whereas the V and J calls and clone size are those reported in that table. Among 200,000 to 250,000 clones listed, 82% were seen once.

The specimen sequenced was peripheral blood. The sequence came from a woman in her seventies with COVID-19, enrolled during active disease. The chain joins TRBV5-1 to TRBJ2-7; tentatively, D is TRBD2 (5 bases). This CDR3 reads CASSEGGGYEQYF. CDR3 in DNA: TGCGCCAGCAGCGAAGGTGGAGGCTACGAGCAGTACTTC.